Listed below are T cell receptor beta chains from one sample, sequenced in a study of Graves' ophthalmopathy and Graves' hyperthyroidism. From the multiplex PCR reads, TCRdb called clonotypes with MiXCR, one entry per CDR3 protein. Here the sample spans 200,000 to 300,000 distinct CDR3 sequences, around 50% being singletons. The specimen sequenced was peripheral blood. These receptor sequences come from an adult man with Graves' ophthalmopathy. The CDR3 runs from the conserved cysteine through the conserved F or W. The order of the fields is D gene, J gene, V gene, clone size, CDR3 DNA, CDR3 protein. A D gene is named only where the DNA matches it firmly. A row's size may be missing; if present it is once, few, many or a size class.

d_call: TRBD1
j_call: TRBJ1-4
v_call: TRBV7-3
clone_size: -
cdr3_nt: TGTGCCAGCAGCTTAGACAGGGTCGGAAAACTGTTTTTT
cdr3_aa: CASSLDRVGKLFF

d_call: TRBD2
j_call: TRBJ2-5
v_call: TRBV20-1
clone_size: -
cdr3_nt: TGCAGTGCTAGAGACCGGACTAGCGGGGGCGCGGAGACCCAGTACTTC
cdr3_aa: CSARDRTSGGAETQYF

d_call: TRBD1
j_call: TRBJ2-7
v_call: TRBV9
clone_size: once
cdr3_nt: TGTGCCAGCAGCAACCGGGACAGGGCGCGGAAGAGGCCCTACGAGCAGTACTTC
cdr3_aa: CASSNRDRARKRPYEQYF

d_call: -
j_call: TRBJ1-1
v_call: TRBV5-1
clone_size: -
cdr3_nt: TGCGCCAGCAGCTTCCGCCCAGGCGGGAACACTGAAGCTTTCTTT
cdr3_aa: CASSFRPGGNTEAFF

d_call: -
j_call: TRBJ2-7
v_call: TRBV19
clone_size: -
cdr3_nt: TGTGCCAGCAGCGCTTCATGGGGAGGCTACGAGCAGTACTTC
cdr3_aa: CASSASWGGYEQYF

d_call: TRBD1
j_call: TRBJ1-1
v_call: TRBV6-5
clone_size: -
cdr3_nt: TGTGCCAGCAGCCCGAGACAGGGTGGGGCTTTCTTT
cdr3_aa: CASSPRQGGAFF

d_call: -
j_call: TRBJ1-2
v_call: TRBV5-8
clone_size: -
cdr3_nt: TGTGCCAGCAGGACCCGTCGATCTAAAGCTAACTATGGCTACACCTTC
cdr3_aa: CASRTRRSKANYGYTF

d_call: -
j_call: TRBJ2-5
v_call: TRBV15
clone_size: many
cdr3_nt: TGTGCCACCAGCAGAGAGTCAGGCCAAGAGACCCAGTACTTC
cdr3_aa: CATSRESGQETQYF

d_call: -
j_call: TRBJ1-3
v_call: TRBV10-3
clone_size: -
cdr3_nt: TGTGCCAGCAGTCAAGGGTGGGGAAACACCATATATTTT
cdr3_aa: CASSQGWGNTIYF

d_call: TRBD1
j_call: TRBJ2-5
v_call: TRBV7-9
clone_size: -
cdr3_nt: TGTGCCAGCAGCCGTTGGACAGGGTCGGGATTCGAGACCCAGTACTTC
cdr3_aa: CASSRWTGSGFETQYF

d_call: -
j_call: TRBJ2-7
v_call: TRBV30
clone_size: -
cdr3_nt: TGTGCCTGGAGGACCGCCTACGAGCAGTACTTC
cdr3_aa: CAWRTAYEQYF

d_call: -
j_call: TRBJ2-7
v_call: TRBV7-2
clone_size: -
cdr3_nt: TGTGCCAGCAGCTTAGAGGGCACTTACGAGCAGTACTTC
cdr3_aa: CASSLEGTYEQYF

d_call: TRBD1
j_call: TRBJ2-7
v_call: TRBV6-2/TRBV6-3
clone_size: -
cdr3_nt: TGTGCCAGCAGGCCGACAGGGTACCACGAGCAGTACTTC
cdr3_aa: CASRPTGYHEQYF

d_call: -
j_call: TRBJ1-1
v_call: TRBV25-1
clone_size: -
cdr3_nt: TGTGCCAGCAGTTACTCGCGGGGGAGGGGCACTGAAGCTTTCTTT
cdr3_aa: CASSYSRGRGTEAFF

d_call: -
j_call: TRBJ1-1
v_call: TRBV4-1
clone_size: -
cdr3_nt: TGCGCCAGCAGCCAAAAAGGACACCAAAGGAACACTGAAGCTTTCTTT
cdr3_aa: CASSQKGHQRNTEAFF

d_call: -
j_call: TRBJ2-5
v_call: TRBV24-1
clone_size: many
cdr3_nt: TGTGCCACCAGTGATCCAGTCGTGGAGACCCAGTACTTC
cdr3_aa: CATSDPVVETQYF

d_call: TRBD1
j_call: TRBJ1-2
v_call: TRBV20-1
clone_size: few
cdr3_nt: TGCAGTGCTAGAGTCCACGGGACAGTCGTCTATGGCTACACCTTC
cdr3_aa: CSARVHGTVVYGYTF

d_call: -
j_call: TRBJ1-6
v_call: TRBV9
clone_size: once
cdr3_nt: TGTGCCAGCACCACCTCCTATAATTCACCCCTCCACTTT
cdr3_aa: CASTTSYNSPLHF

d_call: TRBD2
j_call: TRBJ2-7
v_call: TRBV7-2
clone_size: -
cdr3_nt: TGTGCCAGCAGCCTAGGGACTAGCGGGAGTTTGACCGGGGAGCTGTACTTC
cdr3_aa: CASSLGTSGSLTGELYF

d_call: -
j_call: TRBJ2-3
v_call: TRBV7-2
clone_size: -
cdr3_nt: TGTGCCAGCAGCCTCTCCCAAATAGCACAGTATTTT
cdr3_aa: CASSLSQIAQYF